This TCR beta chain was found in a study of T cell responses to AZD1222 COVID-19 vaccine. Method: immunoSEQ multiplex PCR; TCRdb's copy keeps in-frame clones and lacks some. The sample has around 110,000 clones; approximately 85% are singletons. As for this clone: At one boundary the junction diverges from the germline segment, which might be a read error.

CDR1 and CDR2 (germline): MNHEY, SMNVEV (reference sequence). There are 12 residues in the CDR3. This chain links TRBV27 with TRBJ2-3; TRBD1 agrees at 7 bases. Specimen: peripheral blood, collected on day 0 of MenACWY control vaccination. This clonotype was obtained from an adult in good health. In DNA form, the CDR3 reads TGCGAGGGACAGACAAGCACAGATACGCAGTATTTT. Amino acids: CEGQTSTDTQYF.